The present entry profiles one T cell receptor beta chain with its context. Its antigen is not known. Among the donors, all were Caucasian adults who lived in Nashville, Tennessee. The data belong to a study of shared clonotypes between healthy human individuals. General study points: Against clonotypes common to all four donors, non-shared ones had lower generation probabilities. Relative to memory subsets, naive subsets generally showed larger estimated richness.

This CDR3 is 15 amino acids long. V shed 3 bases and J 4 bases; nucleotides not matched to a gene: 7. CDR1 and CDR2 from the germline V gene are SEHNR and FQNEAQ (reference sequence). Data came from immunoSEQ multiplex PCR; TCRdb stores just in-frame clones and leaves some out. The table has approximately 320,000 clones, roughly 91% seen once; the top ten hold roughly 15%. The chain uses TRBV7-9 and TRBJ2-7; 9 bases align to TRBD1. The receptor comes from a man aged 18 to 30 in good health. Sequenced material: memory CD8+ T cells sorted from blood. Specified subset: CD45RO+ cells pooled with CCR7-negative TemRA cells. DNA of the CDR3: TGTGCCAGCAGCTTCGTGGGGACAGGGCCGTACGAGCAGTACTTC. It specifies CASSFVGTGPYEQYF. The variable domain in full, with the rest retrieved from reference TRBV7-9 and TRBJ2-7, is DTGVSQNPRHKITKRGQNVTFRCDPISEHNRLYWYRQTLGQGPEFLTYFQNEAQLEKSRLLSDRFSAERPKGSFSTLEIQRTEQGDSAMYLCASSFVGTGPYEQYFGPGTRLTVT.